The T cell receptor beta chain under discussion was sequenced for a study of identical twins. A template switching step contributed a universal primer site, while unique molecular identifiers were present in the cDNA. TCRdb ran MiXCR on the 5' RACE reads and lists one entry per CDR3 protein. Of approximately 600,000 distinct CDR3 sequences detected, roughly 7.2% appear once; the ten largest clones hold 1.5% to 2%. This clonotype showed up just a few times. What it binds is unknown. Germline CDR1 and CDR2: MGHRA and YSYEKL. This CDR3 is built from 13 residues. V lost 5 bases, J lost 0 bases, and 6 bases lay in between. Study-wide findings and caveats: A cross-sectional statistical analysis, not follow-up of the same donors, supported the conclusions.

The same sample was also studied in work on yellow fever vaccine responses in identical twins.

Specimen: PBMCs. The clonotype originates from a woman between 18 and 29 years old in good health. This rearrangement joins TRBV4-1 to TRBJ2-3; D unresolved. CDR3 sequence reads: CASSAVSTDTQYF. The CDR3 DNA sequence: TGCGCCAGCAGCGCCGTGAGCACAGATACGCAGTATTTT.